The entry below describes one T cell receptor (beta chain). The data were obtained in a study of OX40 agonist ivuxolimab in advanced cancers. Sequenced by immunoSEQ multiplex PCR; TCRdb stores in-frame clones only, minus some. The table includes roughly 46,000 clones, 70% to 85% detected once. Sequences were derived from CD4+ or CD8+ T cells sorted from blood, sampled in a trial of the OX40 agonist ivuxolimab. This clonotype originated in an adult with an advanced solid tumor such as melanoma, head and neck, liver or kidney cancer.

DNA for the CDR3: TGCGCCAGCAGCCCGACGGCCACAAATTACGAGCAGTACTTC. Protein product: CASSPTATNYEQYF. The V call is TRBV4-1, the J call TRBJ2-7; D is undetermined. V gave up 4 bases and J gave up 4 bases, with 14 bases separating them. CDR3 length equals 14 residues. Germline CDR1 and CDR2: MGHRA and YSYEKL.